This is a list of T cell receptor beta chains from one sample in a study of somatic mutations in cytotoxic T cells in rheumatoid arthritis. Produced via immunoSEQ multiplex PCR; TCRdb's table is partial and in-frame only. The data contain fewer than 13,000 clones, approximately 70% of them singletons. The sequenced material came from CD8+ T cells sorted from blood. Every receptor here comes from a man aged 55 to 70 in good health. Each CDR3 is given with its conserved first and last residue. Each record gives: clone size, D gene, J gene, V gene, CDR3 DNA, CDR3 protein. D genes are given only for firm matches. Some rows have no size entry. The others give once, few or many, or a class for an expanded clone.

- | - | TRBJ1-2 | TRBV4-3 | TGCGCCAGCAGCCAAGCATATCAGGGGAACTATGGCTACACCTTC | CASSQAYQGNYGYTF
- | - | TRBJ2-2 | TRBV6-5 | TGTGCCAGCACCGAGCGGACGAACACCGGGGAGCTGTTTTTT | CASTERTNTGELFF
- | - | TRBJ2-7 | TRBV5-4 | TGTGCCGTCCGAGGCGGGAATTATTCCTACGAGCAGTACTTC | CAVRGGNYSYEQYF
- | - | TRBJ2-7 | TRBV6-5 | TGTGCCAGCAGTTACGATGAGACCGACTCCTACGAGCAGTACTTC | CASSYDETDSYEQYF
- | TRBD2 | TRBJ2-7 | TRBV5-6 | TGTGCCAGCAGCAGACTAGCGGCTTACGAGCAGTACTTC | CASSRLAAYEQYF
- | TRBD2 | TRBJ2-1 | TRBV27 | TGTGCCAGCAGTGCCCTGGGACTAGCGGGAATCGATGAGCAGTTCTTC | CASSALGLAGIDEQFF
- | - | TRBJ2-5 | TRBV11-2 | TGTGCCAGCAGCTTCCAGGGGACTCCCCAAGAGACCCAGTACTTC | CASSFQGTPQETQYF
- | - | TRBJ2-1 | TRBV30 | TGTGCTCAACGACTTGACTCCTACAATGAGCAGTTCTTC | CAQRLDSYNEQFF
- | TRBD1 | TRBJ2-7 | TRBV29-1 | TGCAGCGTGGAATCAGACAGGGAAGAGGCCTACGAGCAGTACTTC | CSVESDREEAYEQYF
- | - | TRBJ2-2 | TRBV27 | TGTGCCAGCAGTCAAGTAGCCGGGGCAGGGAAAACCGGGGAGCTGTTTTTT | CASSQVAGAGKTGELFF
- | TRBD2 | TRBJ2-1 | TRBV4-3 | TGCGCCAGCAGCCGCCAAAGCGGGAGCGGTTTCGATGAGCAGTTCTTC | CASSRQSGSGFDEQFF
- | - | TRBJ1-1 | TRBV19 | TGTGCCAGTAGTATCCAGAGCTGGGCTATGAACACTGAAGCTTTCTTT | CASSIQSWAMNTEAFF
- | - | TRBJ2-7 | TRBV2 | TGTGCCAGCAGTGTGGCAGAGTGGGACGAGCAGTACTTC | CASSVAEWDEQYF
- | TRBD1 | TRBJ2-7 | TRBV30 | TGTGCCTGGGGGACCGGGACAGGCCTCTACGAGCAGTACTTC | CAWGTGTGLYEQYF
few | TRBD2 | TRBJ2-7 | TRBV6-1 | TGTGCCAGCAGTGAAGCGGAGGCGGGAGGACCCTACGAGCAGTACTTC | CASSEAEAGGPYEQYF
once | - | TRBJ1-2 | TRBV6-6 | TGTGCCAGCAGTTACTCGGCCAGCAGCAACTATGGCTACACCTTC | CASSYSASSNYGYTF
- | - | TRBJ1-5 | TRBV5-6 | TGTGCCAGCAGCCAAGGAGCTAGCAATCAGCCCCAGCATTTT | CASSQGASNQPQHF
- | - | TRBJ2-1 | TRBV11-2 | TGTGCCAGCAGCTCGGGGTCTGGCGGGCCCTCCTACAATGAGCAGTTCTTC | CASSSGSGGPSYNEQFF
- | TRBD2 | TRBJ2-2 | TRBV6-1 | TGTGCCAGCAGTGTAACACTAGCGGGAAGCGGGGAGCTGTTTTTT | CASSVTLAGSGELFF
- | - | TRBJ2-1 | TRBV29-1 | TGCAGCGTTGAAAAGGGATTTGAGCAGTTCTTC | CSVEKGFEQFF
few | - | TRBJ2-7 | TRBV6-5 | TGTGCCAGCAGCCCCGGGGAGAACGAGCAGTACTTC | CASSPGENEQYF
- | - | TRBJ2-2 | TRBV19 | TGTGCCAGTGAGGGCAGCACCGGGGAGCTGTTTTTT | CASEGSTGELFF
- | - | TRBJ1-2 | TRBV28 | TGTGCCAGCAGTCCTATCAGCGGGGGGGGTGGCTACACCTTC | CASSPISGGGGYTF
- | - | TRBJ2-7 | TRBV7-8 | TGTGCCAGCAGCCAAGGCAGTCCGGACACCCCATACGAGCAGTACTTC | CASSQGSPDTPYEQYF
few | - | TRBJ1-1 | TRBV27 | TGTGCCAGCAGTTTAGCGATCGCAGGCACCCAAGAAGCTTTCTTT | CASSLAIAGTQEAFF
once | - | TRBJ2-1 | TRBV28 | TGTGCCAGCAGTCTCCAAACCTACAATGAGCAGTTCTTC | CASSLQTYNEQFF
- | TRBD2 | TRBJ2-7 | TRBV18 | TGTGCCAGCTCACCTTCCGGGGGGGGCGAGCAGTACTTC | CASSPSGGGEQYF
few | TRBD1 | TRBJ1-1 | TRBV4-2 | TGTGCCAGCAGCCAAAAAGCCGAGACAGGGGATGGAACTGAAGCTTTCTTT | CASSQKAETGDGTEAFF
- | - | TRBJ2-5 | TRBV6-6 | TGTGCCAGCAGTTTCGGAGAGACCCAGTACTTC | CASSFGETQYF
- | TRBD1 | TRBJ2-1 | TRBV6-1 | TGTGCCAGCAGGACAGGGGCGGCCTACAATGAGCAGTTCTTC | CASRTGAAYNEQFF
- | TRBD1 | TRBJ2-7 | TRBV18 | TGTGCCAGCTTGCCCGGGACAGGGGGCTACGAGCAGTACTTC | CASLPGTGGYEQYF
- | - | TRBJ1-2 | TRBV28 | TGTGCCAGCAGCCTACGGACAAATGATCGGGACTATGGCTACACCTTC | CASSLRTNDRDYGYTF
- | - | TRBJ1-4 | TRBV13 | TGTGCCAGCAGCTTCGGGGGGTCTAATGAAAAACTGTTTTTT | CASSFGGSNEKLFF
- | - | TRBJ1-2 | TRBV7-9 | TGTGCCAGCAGCTCGTTTATTATCGGCTATGGCTACACCTTC | CASSSFIIGYGYTF
few | - | TRBJ2-3 | TRBV28 | TGTGCCAGCAGTTTAATTCCGACGAAAGATACGCAGTATTTT | CASSLIPTKDTQYF
few | - | TRBJ2-7 | TRBV4-1 | TGCGCCAGCAGCCAAGCGCAGGCGAGCTCCTACGAGCAGTACTTC | CASSQAQASSYEQYF
- | - | TRBJ1-1 | TRBV6-1 | TGTGCCAGCAGTCGACAGAGCATGAACACTGAAGCTTTCTTT | CASSRQSMNTEAFF
medium-sized | TRBD2 | TRBJ2-5 | TRBV4-2 | TGTGCCAGCAGCCTCGGGGGGGTAGAGACCCAGTACTTC | CASSLGGVETQYF
- | TRBD2 | TRBJ2-7 | TRBV28 | TGTGCCAGCAGTTTAGCGGGAGACGCCTCCGAGCAGTACTTC | CASSLAGDASEQYF
- | - | TRBJ2-5 | TRBV27 | TGTGCCAGCAGTCTCTCGGGTTGGAGCATAGAAACCCAGTACTTC | CASSLSGWSIETQYF
- | - | TRBJ1-4 | TRBV15 | TGTGCCACCAGCGAGCCCAGTACGACCATTAGGGTGGCTGAAAAACTGTTTTTT | CATSEPSTTIRVAEKLFF
- | - | TRBJ2-1 | TRBV5-6 | TGTGCCAGCAGCTTGGGCCCGGACAATGAGCAGTTCTTC | CASSLGPDNEQFF
- | - | TRBJ2-3 | TRBV11-2 | TGTGCCAGCAGCCCGCGGGCGGCCGCAGATACGCAGTATTTT | CASSPRAAADTQYF
- | TRBD2 | TRBJ2-1 | TRBV29-1 | TGCAGCGTTAGGAGGGAGCGGGAGGTTTGGAATGAGCAGTTCTTC | CSVRREREVWNEQFF
- | TRBD1 | TRBJ2-7 | TRBV5-1 | TGCGCCAGCAGCTTGGGGCCGGGACAGGGGACCTACGAGCAGTACTTC | CASSLGPGQGTYEQYF
- | - | TRBJ2-3 | TRBV6-6 | TGCGCCAGCAGTGCCTTAGGGGGGGCCGGCACAGATACGCAGTATTTT | CASSALGGAGTDTQYF
- | - | TRBJ1-2 | TRBV7-3 | TGTGCCAGCAGCTTGAAGAGAACACGGAAGTATGGCTACACCTTC | CASSLKRTRKYGYTF
- | TRBD1 | TRBJ1-4 | TRBV28 | TGTGCCAGCACCCCCCTCCGGGACAGGGATGAAAAACTGTTTTTT | CASTPLRDRDEKLFF
- | - | TRBJ2-1 | TRBV28 | TGTGCCAGCAGCCTGGGAGGATCTAATGGGGATGAGCAGTTCTTC | CASSLGGSNGDEQFF
once | - | TRBJ1-2 | TRBV20-1 | TGCAGTGCTGAGAGACAGGATGGCTACACCTTC | CSAERQDGYTF
few | - | TRBJ1-1 | TRBV5-6 | TGTGCCAGCAGCTTGATCCGGGACACCCTGAACACTGAAGCTTTCTTT | CASSLIRDTLNTEAFF
- | - | TRBJ1-4 | TRBV9 | TGTGCCAGCAGCGTAGGGGGAGCAACTAATGAAAAACTGTTTTTT | CASSVGGATNEKLFF
- | - | TRBJ2-5 | TRBV25-1 | TGTGCCAGCAGTGAATTCACGAATCAAGAGACCCAGTACTTC | CASSEFTNQETQYF
- | - | TRBJ1-2 | TRBV9 | TGTGCCAGCAGCGTAGACGGGTTCTATGGCTACACCTTC | CASSVDGFYGYTF
- | TRBD2 | TRBJ2-3 | TRBV7-9 | TGTGCCAGCAACCAATTGGCGGGAGGAGATACGCAGTATTTT | CASNQLAGGDTQYF
- | - | TRBJ1-1 | TRBV28 | TGTGCAGTGTTGGGGGGAGGCACTGAAGCTTTCTTT | CAVLGGGTEAFF
- | TRBD1 | TRBJ2-3 | TRBV30 | TGTGCCTGGAGTAACACAGGGGGAACAGATACGCAGTATTTT | CAWSNTGGTDTQYF
- | TRBD2 | TRBJ2-2 | TRBV7-3 | TGTGCCAGCAGCTTATTACTAGCGGGGGCGAACACCGGGGAGCTGTTTTTT | CASSLLLAGANTGELFF